This T cell receptor (beta chain) was retrieved from a study of immune heterogeneity within non-small cell lung tumors. Study results and caveats: Largely distinct from one individual patient to the next were the high-frequency T-cell receptor beta clonotypes. While identical dominant CDR3 beta clonotypes recurred across tumor sites within a patient, high-frequency clones unique to individual sites also appeared.

In a multiplex PCR, 32 V and 13 J primers amplified TCR beta CDR3. TCRdb passed the multiplex PCR reads through MiXCR, listing each CDR3 protein once. Among approximately 9,700 distinct CDR3 sequences, about 25% were seen once, and the ten largest hold 25% to 30%. Template input, which was bulk tumor genomic DNA, totaled 600 to 700 ng per sample. Primary tumors were biopsied several times each, far apart, intraoperatively. Samples came from untreated patients having curative surgery for newly diagnosed non-small cell lung cancer. The study drew donors from newly diagnosed non-small cell lung cancer patients having surgery with curative intent. As regards this clonotype: Its antigen is not identified.

This CDR3 is built from 15 residues. Germline V gene data show CDR1 as MNHEY and CDR2 as SVGAGI. The V end was cut by 4 bases, the J end by 4 bases, with 16 bases between. The chain recombines TRBV6-5 with TRBJ1-2, with no clear D. Sequenced sample: lung tumor tissue. This TCR derives from a woman in her 50s with non-small cell lung cancer. CDR3 DNA: TGTGCCAGCAGTTTGGATGTTGACCGATCCTATGGCTACACCTTC. It encodes CASSLDVDRSYGYTF.